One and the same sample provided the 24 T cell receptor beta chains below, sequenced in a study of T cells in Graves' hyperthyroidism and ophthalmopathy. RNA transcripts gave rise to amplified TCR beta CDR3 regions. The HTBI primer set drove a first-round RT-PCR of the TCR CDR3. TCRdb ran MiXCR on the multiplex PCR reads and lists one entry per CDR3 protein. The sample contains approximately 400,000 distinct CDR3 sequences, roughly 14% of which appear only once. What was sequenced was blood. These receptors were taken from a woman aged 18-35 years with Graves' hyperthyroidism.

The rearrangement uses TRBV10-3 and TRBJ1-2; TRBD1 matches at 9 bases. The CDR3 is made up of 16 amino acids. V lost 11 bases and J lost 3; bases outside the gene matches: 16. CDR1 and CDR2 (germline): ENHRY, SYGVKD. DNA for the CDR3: TGTGCCGGCAGCCCTACTACCGGGACAGGGCACTATGGCTACACCTTC. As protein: CAGSPTTGTGHYGYTF.

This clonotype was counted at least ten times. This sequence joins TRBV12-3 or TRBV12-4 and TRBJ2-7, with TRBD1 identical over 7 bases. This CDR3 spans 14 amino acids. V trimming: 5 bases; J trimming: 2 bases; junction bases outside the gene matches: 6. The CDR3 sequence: CASSASQGPYEQYF. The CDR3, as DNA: TGTGCCAGCAGTGCCTCACAGGGGCCCTACGAGCAGTACTTC.

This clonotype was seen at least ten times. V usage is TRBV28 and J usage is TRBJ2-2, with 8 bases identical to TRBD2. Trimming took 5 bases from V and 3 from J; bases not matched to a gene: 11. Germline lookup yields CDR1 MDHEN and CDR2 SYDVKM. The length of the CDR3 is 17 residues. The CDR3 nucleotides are TGTGCCAGCAGTCTTACCCCGGGAGCGGGGGACACCGGGGAGCTGTTTTTT. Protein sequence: CASSLTPGAGDTGELFF.

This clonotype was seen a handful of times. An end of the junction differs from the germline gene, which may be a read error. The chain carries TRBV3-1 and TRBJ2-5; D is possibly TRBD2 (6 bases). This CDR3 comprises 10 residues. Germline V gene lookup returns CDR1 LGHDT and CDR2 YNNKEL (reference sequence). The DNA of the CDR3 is TGTGCCAGCAGCCAACAGGGACTCGACTTC. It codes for CASSQQGLDF.

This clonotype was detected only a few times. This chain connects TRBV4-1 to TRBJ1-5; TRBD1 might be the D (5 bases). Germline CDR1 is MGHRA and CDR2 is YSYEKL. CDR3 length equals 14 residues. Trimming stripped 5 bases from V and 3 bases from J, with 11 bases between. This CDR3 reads CASSARQNNQPQHF. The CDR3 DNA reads TGCGCCAGCAGCGCAAGACAGAACAATCAGCCCCAGCATTTT.

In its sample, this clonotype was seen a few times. The CDR3 is CSAPRDRGANQPQHF. CDR3 bases: TGCAGTGCCCCCCGGGACCGCGGCGCTAATCAGCCCCAGCATTTT. The chain recombines TRBV20-1 with TRBJ1-5; tentatively, D is TRBD1 (5 bases). The V end was cut by 6 bases, the J end by 4 bases, with 19 bases between. This CDR3 region has 15 residues. Per the germline V gene, CDR1 is DFQATT and CDR2 is SNEGSKA (reference sequence).

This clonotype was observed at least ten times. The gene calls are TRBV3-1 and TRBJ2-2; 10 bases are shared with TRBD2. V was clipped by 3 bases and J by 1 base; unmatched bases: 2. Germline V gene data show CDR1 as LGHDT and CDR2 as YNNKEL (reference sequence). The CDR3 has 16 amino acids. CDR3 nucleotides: TGTGCCAGCAGCCACTTAGCGGGGGGGAACACCGGGGAGCTGTTTTTT. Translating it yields CASSHLAGGNTGELFF.

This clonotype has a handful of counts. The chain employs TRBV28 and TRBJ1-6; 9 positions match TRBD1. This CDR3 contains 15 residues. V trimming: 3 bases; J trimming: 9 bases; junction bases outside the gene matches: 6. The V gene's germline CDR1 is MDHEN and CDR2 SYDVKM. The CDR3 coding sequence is TGTGCCAGCAGTTTCCTCCGGGACAGGGTTTCACCCCTCCACTTT. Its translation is CASSFLRDRVSPLHF.

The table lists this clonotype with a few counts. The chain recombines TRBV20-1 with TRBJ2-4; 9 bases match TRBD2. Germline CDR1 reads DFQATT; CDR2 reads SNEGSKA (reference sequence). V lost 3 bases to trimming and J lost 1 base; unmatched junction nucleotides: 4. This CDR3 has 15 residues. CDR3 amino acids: CSASGGTSAKNIQYF. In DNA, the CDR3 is TGCAGTGCTAGCGGAGGGACTAGCGCCAAAAACATTCAGTACTTC.

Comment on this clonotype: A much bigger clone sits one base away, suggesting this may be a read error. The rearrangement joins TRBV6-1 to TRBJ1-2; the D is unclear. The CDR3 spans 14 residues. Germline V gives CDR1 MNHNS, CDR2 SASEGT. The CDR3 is CASSPNGDHYGCTF. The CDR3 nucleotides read TGTGCCAGCTCTCCGAACGGGGATCACTATGGCTGCACCTTC.

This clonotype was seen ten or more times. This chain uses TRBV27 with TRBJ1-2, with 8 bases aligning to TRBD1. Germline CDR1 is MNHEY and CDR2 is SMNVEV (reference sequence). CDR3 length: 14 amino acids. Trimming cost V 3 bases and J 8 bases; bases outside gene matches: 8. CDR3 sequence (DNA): TGTGCCAGCAGTTTCCAGGGGGCAAATTGGGGCTACACCTTC. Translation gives CASSFQGANWGYTF.

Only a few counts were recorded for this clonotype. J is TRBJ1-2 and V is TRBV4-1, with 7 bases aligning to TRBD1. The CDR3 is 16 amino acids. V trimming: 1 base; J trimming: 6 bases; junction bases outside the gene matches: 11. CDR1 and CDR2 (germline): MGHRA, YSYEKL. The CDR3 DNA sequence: TGCGCCAGCAGCCAAGGTTCGAAAGGGGGCGCGGATGGCTACACCTTC. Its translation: CASSQGSKGGADGYTF.

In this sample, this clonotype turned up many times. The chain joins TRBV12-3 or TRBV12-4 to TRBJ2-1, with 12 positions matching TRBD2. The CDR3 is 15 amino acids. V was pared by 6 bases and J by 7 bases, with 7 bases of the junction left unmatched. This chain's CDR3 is CASSPTSGSDNEQFF. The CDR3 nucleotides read TGTGCCAGCAGCCCGACTAGCGGGAGTGATAATGAGCAGTTCTTC.

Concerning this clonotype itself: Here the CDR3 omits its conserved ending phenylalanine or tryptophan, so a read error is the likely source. The CDR3 nucleotides read TGTGCCAGTAGTTCCGTATGGGACAGGCCCCACGAGCAGTACATC. Protein: CASSSVWDRPHEQYI. The chain carries TRBV19 and TRBJ2-7; 8 bases agree with TRBD1. V lost 5 bases and J lost 5; bases outside the gene matches: 11. Germline CDR1 is LNHDA and CDR2 is SQIVND (reference sequence). The CDR3 is made up of 15 amino acids.

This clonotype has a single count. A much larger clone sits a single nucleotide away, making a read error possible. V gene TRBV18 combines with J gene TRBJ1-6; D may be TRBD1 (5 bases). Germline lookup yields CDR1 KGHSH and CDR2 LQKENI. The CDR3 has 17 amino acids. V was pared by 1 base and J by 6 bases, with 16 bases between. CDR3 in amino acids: CASSPHWTPNCNSPLHF. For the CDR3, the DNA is TGTGCCAGCTCACCACACTGGACACCGAATTGTAATTCACCCCTCCACTTT. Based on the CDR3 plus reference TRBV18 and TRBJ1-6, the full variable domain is NAGVMQNPRHLVRRRGQEARLRCSPMKGHSHVYWYRQLPEEGLKFMVYLQKENIIDESGMPKERFSAEFPKEGPSILRIQQVVRGDSAAYFCASSPHWTPNCNSPLHFGNGTRLTVT.

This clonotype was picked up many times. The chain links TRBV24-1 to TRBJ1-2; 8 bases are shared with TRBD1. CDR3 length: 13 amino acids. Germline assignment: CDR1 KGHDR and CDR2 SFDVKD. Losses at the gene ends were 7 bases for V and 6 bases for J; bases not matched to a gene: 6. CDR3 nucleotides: TGTGCCACCAGCACGACAGGGGTCGATGGCTACACCTTC. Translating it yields CATSTTGVDGYTF.

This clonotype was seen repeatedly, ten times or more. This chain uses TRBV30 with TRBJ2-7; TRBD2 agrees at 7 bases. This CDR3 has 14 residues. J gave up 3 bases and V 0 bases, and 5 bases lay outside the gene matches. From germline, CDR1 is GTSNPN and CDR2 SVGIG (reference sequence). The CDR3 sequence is CAWSVLAEVYEQYF. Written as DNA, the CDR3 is TGTGCCTGGAGTGTCCTAGCGGAAGTCTACGAGCAGTACTTC.

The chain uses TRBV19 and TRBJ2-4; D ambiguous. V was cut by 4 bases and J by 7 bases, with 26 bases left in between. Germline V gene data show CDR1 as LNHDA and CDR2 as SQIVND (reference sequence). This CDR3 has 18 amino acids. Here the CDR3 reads CASSSELGRPHEGNIQYF. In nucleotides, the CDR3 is TGTGCCAGTAGTAGCGAATTGGGTCGTCCCCACGAAGGGAACATTCAGTACTTC.

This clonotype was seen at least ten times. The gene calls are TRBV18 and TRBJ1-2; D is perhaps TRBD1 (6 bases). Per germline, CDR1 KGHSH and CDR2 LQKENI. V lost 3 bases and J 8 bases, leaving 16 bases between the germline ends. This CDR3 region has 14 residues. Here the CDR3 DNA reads TGTGCCAGCTCACCGATGACAGGCCTCGGAGGCTACACCTTC. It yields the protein CASSPMTGLGGYTF. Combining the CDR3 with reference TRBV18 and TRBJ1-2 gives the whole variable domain NAGVMQNPRHLVRRRGQEARLRCSPMKGHSHVYWYRQLPEEGLKFMVYLQKENIIDESGMPKERFSAEFPKEGPSILRIQQVVRGDSAAYFCASSPMTGLGGYTFGSGTRLTVV.

CDR3 sequence: CSAPWTSGRDLPHEQYF. As DNA, the CDR3 is TGCAGTGCGCCATGGACTAGCGGGAGGGACCTCCCCCACGAGCAGTACTTC. V gene TRBV20-1 combines with J gene TRBJ2-7, with 15 bases that match TRBD2. Germline V gene lookup returns CDR1 DFQATT and CDR2 SNEGSKA (reference sequence). V trimming: 6 bases; J trimming: 5 bases; junction bases outside the gene matches: 14. There are 17 residues in the CDR3.

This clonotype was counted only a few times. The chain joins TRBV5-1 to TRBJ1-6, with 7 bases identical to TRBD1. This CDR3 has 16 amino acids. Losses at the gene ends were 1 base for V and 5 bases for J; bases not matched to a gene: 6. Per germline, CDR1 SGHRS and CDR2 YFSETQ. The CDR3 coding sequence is TGCGCCAGCAGCTTGAGGGGGCCGCCCGATAATTCACCCCTCCACTTT. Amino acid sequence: CASSLRGPPDNSPLHF.

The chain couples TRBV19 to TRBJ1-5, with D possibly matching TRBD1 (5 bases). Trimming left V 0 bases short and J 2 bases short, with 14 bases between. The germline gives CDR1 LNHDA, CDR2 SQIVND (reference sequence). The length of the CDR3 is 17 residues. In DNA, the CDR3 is TGTGCCAGTAGTATAGAAGGGACCACTGTGGGCAATCAGCCCCAGCATTTT. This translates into CASSIEGTTVGNQPQHF.

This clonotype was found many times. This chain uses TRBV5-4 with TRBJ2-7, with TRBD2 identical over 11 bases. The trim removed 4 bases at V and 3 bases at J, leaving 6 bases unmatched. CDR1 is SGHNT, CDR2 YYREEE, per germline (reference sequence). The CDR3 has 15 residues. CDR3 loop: CASSPGGLAVYEQYF. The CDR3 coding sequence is TGTGCCAGCAGCCCCGGGGGACTAGCGGTCTACGAGCAGTACTTC.

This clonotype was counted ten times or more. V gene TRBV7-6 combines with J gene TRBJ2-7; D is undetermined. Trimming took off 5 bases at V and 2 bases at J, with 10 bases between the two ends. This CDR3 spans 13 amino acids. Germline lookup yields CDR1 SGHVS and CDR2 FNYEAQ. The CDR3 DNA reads TGTGCCAGCAGCCAGACTTTTACCTACGAGCAGTACTTC. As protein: CASSQTFTYEQYF. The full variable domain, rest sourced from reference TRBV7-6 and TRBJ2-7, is GAGVSQSPRYKVTKRGQDVALRCDPISGHVSLYWYRQALGQGPEFLTYFNYEAQQDKSGLPNDRFSAERPEGSISTLTIQRTEQRDSAMYRCASSQTFTYEQYFGPGTRLTVT.